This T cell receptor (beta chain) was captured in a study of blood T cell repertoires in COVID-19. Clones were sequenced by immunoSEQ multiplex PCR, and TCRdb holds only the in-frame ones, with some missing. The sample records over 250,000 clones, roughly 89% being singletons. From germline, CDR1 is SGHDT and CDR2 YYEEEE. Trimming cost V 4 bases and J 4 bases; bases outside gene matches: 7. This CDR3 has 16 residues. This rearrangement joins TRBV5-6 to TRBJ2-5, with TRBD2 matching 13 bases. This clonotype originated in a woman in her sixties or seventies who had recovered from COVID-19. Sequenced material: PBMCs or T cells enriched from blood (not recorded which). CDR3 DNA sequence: TGTGCCAGCAGCGTGACTAGCGGGGGGAGGGTAGAGACCCAGTACTTC. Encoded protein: CASSVTSGGRVETQYF.